This TCR beta chain is drawn from a study of T cell repertoires in cytomegalovirus infection (dated by TCRdb to about 2019). Some background on the complete study: Recently identified HLA-C-restricted CMV epitopes, whose presentation resists viral immunomodulation, were targeted by peptide stimulations together with well-studied HLA-B-restricted epitopes. Donor HLA type was relevant to the analysis, because carriage of CMV infection together with the matching HLA type was indicated by public TCR beta signatures. Results the study describes overall, beyond this receptor: In both this cohort and an independent cohort of some 380 donors, the cumulative frequency of public TCR beta family members distinguished carriers of CMV infection plus the relevant HLA type. The ex vivo response was dominated by HLA-C-restricted CMV-specific TCR beta clonotypes, and the single most frequent clonotype in two of eight donors was supplied by these HLA-C-restricted clonotypes.

The sample was run on an Illumina HiSeq 1500. TCRdb passed the public sequencing reads through fastp at Q25 and MiXCR, retaining productive beta sequences. Rows are combined by CDR3 protein, so each entry shows the most common genes and DNA. The table for this sample lists roughly 340,000 distinct CDR3 sequences; 25% to 30% of them were counted only once. The top ten constitute about 19% of the sample. Reading from cysteine to phenylalanine, the CDR3 counts 15 amino acids. Only the CDR3 region is kept as DNA, spanning 45 bases read in frame from base 1. Trimming costs V 4 bases and J 1 base, and their ends lie 11 bases apart. A word on this clonotype: The antigen this receptor binds is unknown. Per-base quality was not reported, and no clone a single base away is much larger than it.

The treatment or condition tag for this specimen amounts to: in vitro stimulation with specific CMV peptide epitopes to enrich CMV-specific T cells. The sample in question was cultured PBMCs, obtained from culture after CMV antigen stimulation. This chain is built from TRBV12-3 or TRBV12-4 and TRBJ1-5, with the identity of the D gene unclear. This receptor was obtained from a human donor in good health (CMV status not recorded). Some clones in this sample may be carry-over from other donors' samples. The encoded CDR3 is CASSSKGLSNQPQHF. The base sequence is TGTGCCAGCAGTTCGAAAGGATTGAGCAATCAGCCCCAGCATTTT.